There are a few counts of the clone carrying this T cell receptor (beta chain). The data are from a study of CD8+CD57+ T cells in acquired aplastic anemia. Background on the study: Where healthy donors were concerned, CD4+ cells averaged approximately 11 million reads.

V shed 2 bases and J shed 0 bases, with 7 bases lying between them. The CDR3 is 14 residues long. According to the study, genomic DNA was the template for TCR beta VDJ and CDR3 profiling. From the reads, TCRdb called clonotypes with MiXCR, one entry per CDR3 protein. This table has about 130,000 distinct CDR3 sequences, less than 45% appearing once. The V gene is TRBV12-3 or TRBV12-4, the J gene TRBJ1-1; D not certain. The receptor was derived from a human donor in good health, serving as a control. The sample consisted of sorted CD4+, CD8+, or CD8+CD57+ T cells (not recorded which) from PBMCs. The DNA of the CDR3 is TGTGCCAGCAGTTTAAGGCTAATGAACACTGAAGCTTTCTTT. Residues: CASSLRLMNTEAFF.